These 25 T cell receptor beta chains came from one sample sequenced in a study of a mutant IDH1 vaccine in newly diagnosed glioma. These receptors' antigens are unknown. Time point reported: week 23, last vaccination. Every vaccination contained 300 ug of the mutant IDH1 20-mer peptide and was paired with topical imiquimod. The repertoire was sequenced with immunoSEQ multiplex PCR; TCRdb's copy has only in-frame clones and lacks some. Of 60,000 to 85,000 clones listed, about 85% are singletons. Sequencing used PBMCs, obtained from a glioma patient whose treatment included an IDH1 peptide vaccine. These TCRs come from a woman aged 50 to 60 with glioma.

The chain joins TRBV11-2 to TRBJ2-2, with 8 bases aligning to TRBD2. The CDR3 extends over 15 amino acids. Germline loops: CDR1 SGHAT, CDR2 FQNNGV. The J segment lost 2 bases and the V segment lost 2 bases, leaving 1 base of the junction unmatched. The CDR3 loop reads CASSLSGSNTGELFF. The CDR3 DNA follows: TGTGCCAGCAGCTTAAGCGGGAGCAACACCGGGGAGCTGTTTTTT.

This clone occurred a few times. This chain joins TRBV11-2 and TRBJ2-7, with a tentative D call TRBD1 (6 bases). Germline V gives CDR1 SGHAT, CDR2 FQNNGV. V lost 5 bases and J lost 1, with 12 bases in between. The CDR3 extends over 14 amino acids. DNA of the CDR3: TGTGCCAGCAGCCGGGGACACTCATCCTACGAGCAGTACTTC. Protein sequence: CASSRGHSSYEQYF.

This clone was observed a handful of times. The chain recombines TRBV2 with TRBJ1-5, with TRBD1 identical over 7 bases. Germline V CDR1 and CDR2: SNHLY, FYNNEI. The CDR3 runs 14 residues. V trimming: 7 bases; J trimming: 1 base; junction bases outside the gene matches: 4. This CDR3 reads CASTQGGSNQPQHF. Written as DNA, the CDR3 is TGTGCCAGCACCCAGGGGGGAAGCAATCAGCCCCAGCATTTT.

This rearrangement joins TRBV10-2 to TRBJ2-2; no clear D. The CDR3 has 12 amino acids. The V end was cut by 1 base, the J end by 6 bases, with 3 bases between. Germline lookup yields CDR1 WSHSY and CDR2 SAAADI. The CDR3 sequence is CASSEYAGELFF. The CDR3 DNA reads as TGCGCCAGCAGTGAGTATGCCGGGGAGCTGTTTTTT.

The chain recombines TRBV27 with TRBJ1-6; no reliable D call. The CDR3 is made up of 13 amino acids. The germline CDR1 and CDR2 sequences are MNHEY and SMNVEV (reference sequence). The germline V and J ends were trimmed by 5 bases and 9 bases, with 11 bases remaining between them. The chain's CDR3 is CASSTLQFSPLHF. As DNA, the CDR3 is TGTGCCAGCAGTACTCTACAGTTTTCACCCCTCCACTTT.

V and J are TRBV30 and TRBJ1-4; perhaps TRBD1 as D (6 bases). The V gene's germline CDR1 is GTSNPN and CDR2 SVGIG (reference sequence). The V and J ends lost 3 bases and 0 bases respectively, with 14 bases between them. This CDR3 has 16 amino acids. The CDR3 coding sequence is TGTGCCTGGAGCACCAGGAGGGGGGCAACTAATGAAAAACTGTTTTTT. Amino acids: CAWSTRRGATNEKLFF.

The sample holds one count of this clone. The chain carries TRBV4-1 and TRBJ2-1; 10 nucleotides line up with TRBD2. The CDR3 consists of 17 residues. Germline CDR1 and CDR2: MGHRA and YSYEKL. Unmatched junction bases numbered 10, after V lost 1 base and J lost 7 bases. CDR3 nucleotide sequence: TGCGCCAGCAGCCAAGGGCTAGCGGGAGTTTACCGTAATGAGCAGTTCTTC. Translated: CASSQGLAGVYRNEQFF.

The V call is TRBV30, the J call TRBJ1-2, with a weak D call TRBD1 (5 bases). There are 13 residues in the CDR3. CDR1 and CDR2 from the germline V gene are GTSNPN and SVGIG (reference sequence). Trimming shortened V by 0 bases and J by 8 bases, and 13 bases separated the two germline ends. The CDR3: CAWSVGGRRGYTF. CDR3 DNA: TGTGCCTGGAGTGTCGGGGGTCGGCGCGGCTACACCTTC.

This rearrangement joins TRBV7-9 to TRBJ2-7; D is undetermined. Germline CDR1 SEHNR, CDR2 FQNEAQ (reference sequence). CDR3 size: 13 residues. Trimming left V 5 bases short and J 0 bases short, with 8 bases between. The CDR3 DNA sequence: TGTGCCAGCAGCGTCTCTAGCTCCTACGAGCAGTACTTC. Its translation is CASSVSSSYEQYF.

The rearrangement joins TRBV7-8 to TRBJ2-1, with a possible D match to TRBD2 (6 bases). The CDR3 consists of 15 residues. Trimming pared 6 bases from V and 4 bases from J, leaving 16 bases between. Germline V gene lookup returns CDR1 SGHVS and CDR2 FQNEAQ. The DNA of the CDR3 is TGTGCCAGCAGAGGGACTCTCGCACCTTACAATGAGCAGTTCTTC. Amino acid sequence: CASRGTLAPYNEQFF.

The rearrangement joins TRBV7-2 to TRBJ2-5, with TRBD1 identical over 11 bases. V shed 5 bases and J 3 bases; nucleotides not matched to a gene: 8. Germline V lookup: CDR1 SGHTA, CDR2 FQGNSA. The CDR3 is 16 residues long. The CDR3 loop reads CASSPFGTGGKETQYF. CDR3 bases: TGTGCCAGCAGCCCTTTCGGGACAGGGGGGAAAGAGACCCAGTACTTC.

V is TRBV28 and J is TRBJ2-7, with 12 bases aligning to TRBD2. This CDR3 spans 13 amino acids. V shed 10 bases and J 1 base; nucleotides not matched to a gene: 2. CDR1 and CDR2 (germline): MDHEN, SYDVKM. The chain's CDR3 is CATGTSGSYEQYF. CDR3 coding DNA: TGTGCCACAGGGACTAGCGGGTCCTACGAGCAGTACTTC.

The chain carries TRBV28 and TRBJ1-2, with 7 bases that match TRBD1. CDR1 MDHEN and CDR2 SYDVKM come from the germline V gene. The CDR3 has 14 residues. Unmatched junction bases numbered 7, after V lost 5 bases and J lost 4 bases. CDR3 protein: CASSPGTVIYGYTF. Here the CDR3 DNA reads TGTGCCAGCAGTCCCGGGACAGTTATCTATGGCTACACCTTC.

The chain employs TRBV7-9 and TRBJ1-1, with TRBD1 matching 9 bases. The germline V gene encodes CDR1 SEHNR and CDR2 FQNEAQ (reference sequence). The ends lost 5 bases at V and 4 bases at J; junction bases unmatched: 8. The CDR3 runs to 15 residues. This CDR3 is CASSAWTGDATEAFF. CDR3 DNA: TGTGCCAGCAGCGCATGGACAGGGGATGCCACTGAAGCTTTCTTT.

The chain recombines TRBV6-5 with TRBJ2-3; 10 bases align to TRBD1. Per germline, CDR1 MNHEY and CDR2 SVGAGI. The CDR3 consists of 15 residues. The V segment lost 7 bases and the J segment 2 bases; nucleotides outside the gene matches: 6. The CDR3 sequence: CASTRTGGTTDTQYF. The CDR3, as DNA: TGTGCCAGCACCAGGACAGGGGGGACCACAGATACGCAGTATTTT.

This chain connects TRBV13 to TRBJ2-3, with D possibly being TRBD1 or TRBD2 (6 bases each). V lost 7 bases to trimming and J lost 6 bases, with 14 bases between them. Germline V gene data show CDR1 as PRHDT and CDR2 as FYEKMQ (reference sequence). The CDR3 length is 13 residues. The CDR3 coding sequence is TGTGCCAGCAAAGACGGGGGCGAGGATACGCAGTATTTT. Translated, it gives CASKDGGEDTQYF.

V and J are TRBV27 and TRBJ2-2; possible D gene TRBD2, 5 bases. Germline V gene sequence: CDR1 MNHEY, CDR2 SMNVEV (reference sequence). Trimming shortened V by 3 bases and J by 8 bases, and 16 bases separated the two germline ends. The CDR3 has 15 residues. In nucleotides, the CDR3 is TGTGCCAGCAGTTTTCAGAGCGGACCGAGGGGGGAGCTGTTTTTT. This encodes CASSFQSGPRGELFF.

V and J are TRBV5-1 and TRBJ1-1; perhaps TRBD1 as D (5 bases). Trimming pared 8 bases from V and 0 bases from J, leaving 8 bases between. This CDR3 has 12 residues. The germline V gene has CDR1 SGHRS and CDR2 YFSETQ. CDR3 protein: CASWGMNTEAFF. Written as DNA, the CDR3 is TGCGCCAGTTGGGGGATGAACACTGAAGCTTTCTTT.

The chain recombines TRBV11-2 with TRBJ1-3; D perhaps matches TRBD1 (5 bases). The V end was cut by 0 bases, the J end by 4 bases, with 13 bases between. The CDR3 spans 16 residues. Germline-derived CDR1 and CDR2 are SGHAT and FQNNGV. The CDR3 here is CASSLDRGGYGNTIYF. CDR3 bases: TGTGCCAGCAGCTTAGATCGGGGCGGGTACGGAAACACCATATATTTT.

Only a few counts were recorded for this clone. The chain combines TRBV25-1 with TRBJ1-2; 9 positions match TRBD1. The germline V gene encodes CDR1 MGHDK and CDR2 SYGVNS. With V trimmed by 4 bases and J by 4 bases, 7 bases remained unmatched. There are 15 residues in the CDR3. CDR3 sequence (DNA): TGTGCCAGCAGTGGGAACCGGGACAGGGCCTATGGCTACACCTTC. Its protein product is CASSGNRDRAYGYTF.

This clone was counted a few times. This chain links TRBV10-3 with TRBJ1-1; possible D gene TRBD1, 5 bases. The V gene's germline CDR1 is ENHRY and CDR2 SYGVKD. The CDR3 is made up of 15 amino acids. Trimming left V 6 bases short and J 2 bases short, with 16 bases between. The CDR3 reads CAIRGGLSLNTEAFF. CDR3 sequence (DNA): TGTGCCATCAGGGGGGGTTTAAGTCTTAACACTGAAGCTTTCTTT.

V usage is TRBV9 and J usage is TRBJ2-4; maybe TRBD2 (8 bases). This CDR3 region has 20 residues. Germline V CDR1 and CDR2: SGDLS, YYNGEE. V was clipped by 0 bases and J by 1 base, with 23 bases between them. The CDR3 loop is CASSVAPPGRGLGAKNIQYF. The CDR3 bases are TGTGCCAGCAGCGTAGCACCACCCGGGAGGGGGCTCGGGGCCAAAAACATTCAGTACTTC.

The genes are TRBV2 and TRBJ2-5; D gene ambiguous. Per the germline V gene, CDR1 is SNHLY and CDR2 is FYNNEI. The CDR3 is 15 residues long. Trimming left V 0 bases short and J 4 bases short, with 12 bases between. The CDR3 DNA sequence: TGTGCCAGCAGTGAAGCGCTTGGATCGTCAGAGACCCAGTACTTC. Amino acids: CASSEALGSSETQYF.

CDR3 region: CASSLVRGTEAFF. Here the CDR3 DNA reads TGCGCCAGCAGCTTGGTGAGGGGTACTGAAGCTTTCTTT. V usage is TRBV5-1 and J usage is TRBJ1-1, with D maybe TRBD1 (5 bases). The germline gives CDR1 SGHRS, CDR2 YFSETQ. The CDR3 contains 13 residues. V was pared by 0 bases and J by 5 bases, with 8 bases between.

This rearrangement joins TRBV14 to TRBJ1-1, with D unclear. V was trimmed by 0 bases and J by 2 bases, leaving 7 bases between them. The CDR3 runs to 14 residues. CDR1 and CDR2 from the germline V gene are SGHDN and FVKESK. This chain's CDR3 is CASSQDWGNTEAFF. CDR3 in DNA: TGTGCCAGCAGCCAAGACTGGGGTAACACTGAAGCTTTCTTT.